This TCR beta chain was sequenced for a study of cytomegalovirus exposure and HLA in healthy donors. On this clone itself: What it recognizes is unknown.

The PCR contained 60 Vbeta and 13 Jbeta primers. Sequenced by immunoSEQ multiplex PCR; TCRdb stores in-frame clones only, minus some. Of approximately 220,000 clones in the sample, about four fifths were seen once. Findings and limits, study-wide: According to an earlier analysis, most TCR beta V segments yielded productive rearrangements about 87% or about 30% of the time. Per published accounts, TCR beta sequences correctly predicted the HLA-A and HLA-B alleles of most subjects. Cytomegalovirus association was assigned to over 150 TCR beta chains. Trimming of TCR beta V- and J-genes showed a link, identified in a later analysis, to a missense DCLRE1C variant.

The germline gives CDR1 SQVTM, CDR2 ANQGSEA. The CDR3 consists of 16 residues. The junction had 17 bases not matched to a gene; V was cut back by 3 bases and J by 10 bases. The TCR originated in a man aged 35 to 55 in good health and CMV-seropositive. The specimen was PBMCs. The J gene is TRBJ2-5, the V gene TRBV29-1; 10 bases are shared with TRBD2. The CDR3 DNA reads TGCAGCGTTGATGGGGCTAGCGGGAGCCCCGCGGGTAACCAGTACTTC. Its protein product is CSVDGASGSPAGNQYF.